The 32 T cell receptor beta chains below were found in one sample sequenced in a study of shared clonotypes between healthy human individuals. The protocol was immunoSEQ multiplex PCR, while the TCRdb copy is restricted to in-frame clones and leaves out a portion. Of 2 million to 3 million clones in the sample, more than 85% were seen once. Sequences were obtained from naive CD4+ T cells from PBMCs. Subset described: CD45RA+ positively selected. The source is a man aged 18 to 35 in good health. Some clones in this sample may be carry-over from other donors' samples.

V usage is TRBV14 and J usage is TRBJ2-1, with D perhaps assigned TRBD1 or TRBD2 (6 bases each). The CDR3 has 13 residues. CDR1 is SGHDN and CDR2 is FVKESK in the germline V gene. V lost 7 bases and J 3 bases, leaving 10 bases between the germline ends. CDR3 DNA sequence: TGTGCCAGCAAGGGGGAGGACTACAATGAGCAGTTCTTC. Amino acids: CASKGEDYNEQFF.

Turning to this clone: Other DNA sequences in the sample encode the same CDR3. The rearrangement links TRBV5-1 to TRBJ1-1, with a weak D call TRBD1 (5 bases). V lost 0 bases to trimming and J lost 1 base, with 10 bases between them. CDR3 length: 15 amino acids. Germline values: CDR1 SGHRS, CDR2 YFSETQ. The CDR3 spells CASSLGFGGNTEAFF. As DNA, the CDR3 is TGCGCCAGCAGCTTGGGATTCGGGGGGAACACTGAAGCTTTCTTT.

This clone was recorded only once. This chain joins TRBV5-4 and TRBJ2-3; 10 nucleotides agree with TRBD2. The CDR3 totals 17 residues. Germline loops: CDR1 SGHNT, CDR2 YYREEE (reference sequence). Trimming at V came to 1 base and at J to 3 bases, leaving 8 bases not matched to a gene. CDR3 bases: TGTGCCAGCAGCTTGCTCCAAAGCGGGAGGGCTACAGATACGCAGTATTTT. The encoded protein is CASSLLQSGRATDTQYF.

The rearrangement joins TRBV7-3 to TRBJ2-1; a possible D gene is TRBD2 (5 bases). The CDR3 is 14 residues long. Per germline, CDR1 SGHTA and CDR2 FQGTGA. With 4 bases removed from V and 4 bases from J, the gap between germline ends came to 11 bases. For the CDR3, the DNA is TGTGCCAGCAGCTCTGGTCCGGGGTACAATGAGCAGTTCTTC. Encoded protein: CASSSGPGYNEQFF.

This chain links TRBV9 with TRBJ1-2; 7 nucleotides match TRBD1. The junction had 3 bases not matched to a gene; V was cut back by 0 bases and J by 4 bases. This CDR3 spans 14 amino acids. The V gene's germline CDR1 is SGDLS and CDR2 YYNGEE. This CDR3 reads CASSVGQGSYGYTF. The CDR3 DNA reads TGTGCCAGCAGCGTAGGACAGGGTTCCTATGGCTACACCTTC.

The rearrangement joins TRBV4-1 to TRBJ1-1; D might be TRBD1 (5 bases). This CDR3 contains 20 residues. V was clipped by 0 bases and J by 10 bases, with 33 bases between them. Germline V CDR1 and CDR2: MGHRA, YSYEKL. CDR3 bases: TGCGCCAGCAGCCAAGATAGGGGCGACGCTATTTCAACGTCTGCCCTCGTAGCTTTCTTT. This translates into CASSQDRGDAISTSALVAFF.

The V and J genes are TRBV7-2 and TRBJ1-4, with D maybe TRBD1 (5 bases). Trimming removed 5 bases from V and 3 bases from J, with 13 bases in between. CDR1 SGHTA and CDR2 FQGNSA come from the germline V gene. The CDR3 runs 15 residues. CDR3 sequence reads: CASSQPGRANEKLFF. The CDR3 nucleotides are TGTGCCAGCAGCCAGCCGGGACGAGCTAATGAAAAACTGTTTTTT.

This chain uses TRBV19 with TRBJ2-2, with TRBD2 identical over 12 bases. Germline trimming cut 8 bases from V and 13 bases from J; bases unmatched to any gene: 2. Germline V gives CDR1 LNHDA, CDR2 SQIVND (reference sequence). The CDR3 spans 11 residues. The CDR3 region is CASGGLAGLFF. CDR3 nucleotide sequence: TGTGCCAGTGGGGGACTAGCGGGGCTGTTTTTT.

This chain uses TRBV7-9 with TRBJ1-1; tentative D call: TRBD1 (5 bases). Deletions cut 5 bases from V and 1 base from J, with 20 bases between. The CDR3 runs to 17 residues. CDR1 is SEHNR and CDR2 is FQNEAQ in the germline V gene (reference sequence). The CDR3 nucleotides read TGTGCCAGCAGCCCGGCGGTGGGGGGTAGGAGGAACACTGAAGCTTTCTTT. This codes for CASSPAVGGRRNTEAFF.

The chain recombines TRBV7-8 with TRBJ2-5; TRBD2 aligns across 9 bases. The V gene's germline CDR1 is SGHVS and CDR2 FQNEAQ. This CDR3 comprises 17 residues. V dropped 1 base and J dropped 4; count of bases not matched to a gene: 10. CDR3 loop: CASSLVAAGGPGETQYF. CDR3 bases: TGTGCCAGCAGCTTAGTAGCGGCGGGAGGGCCGGGAGAGACCCAGTACTTC. The full variable domain, its missing parts supplied by reference TRBV7-8 and TRBJ2-5, is GAGVSQSPRYKVAKRGQDVALRCDPISGHVSLFWYQQALGQGPEFLTYFQNEAQLDKSGLPSDRFFAERPEGSVSTLKIQRTQQEDSAVYLCASSLVAAGGPGETQYFGPGTRLLVL.

The rearrangement links TRBV10-3 to TRBJ2-2, with 9 bases aligning to TRBD2. Germline V gene lookup returns CDR1 ENHRY and CDR2 SYGVKD. With V trimmed by 0 bases and J by 1 base, 3 bases remained unmatched. The CDR3 sequence is 17 residues long. CDR3 sequence: CAISESSSGRNTGELFF. Here the CDR3 DNA reads TGTGCCATCAGTGAGTCGAGTAGCGGGAGGAACACCGGGGAGCTGTTTTTT.

V and J are TRBV18 and TRBJ1-4, with a tentative D call TRBD1 (6 bases). V was cut by 3 bases and J by 4 bases, with 18 bases left in between. In germline, CDR1 is KGHSH, CDR2 LQKENI. This CDR3 is 17 amino acids long. CDR3 loop: CASSPQLFDRSNEKLFF. Written as DNA, the CDR3 is TGTGCCAGCTCACCGCAACTGTTCGACAGGAGTAATGAAAAACTGTTTTTT.

The chain employs TRBV28 and TRBJ2-7; 9 bases match TRBD1. This CDR3 is built from 12 residues. The junction had 5 bases not matched to a gene; V was cut back by 8 bases and J by 6 bases. The V gene's germline CDR1 is MDHEN and CDR2 SYDVKM. The CDR3 here is CASGLQGAEQYF. The CDR3 DNA sequence: TGTGCCAGCGGGTTACAGGGGGCCGAGCAGTACTTC.

A word on this clone: This sample includes further DNA sequences coding for the same CDR3. The J gene is TRBJ2-5, the V gene TRBV6-6; unclear D gene. The CDR3 extends over 11 amino acids. CDR1 MNHNY and CDR2 SVGAGI come from the germline V gene (reference sequence). The V and J ends lost 5 bases and 4 bases respectively, with 5 bases between them. CDR3 coding DNA: TGTGCCAGCAGTCGCGGAGAGACCCAGTACTTC. It codes for CASSRGETQYF.

The rearrangement uses TRBV7-2 and TRBJ1-2, with D uncertain. The CDR3 consists of 14 residues. Germline-derived CDR1 and CDR2 are SGHTA and FQGNSA. V lost 1 base to trimming and J lost 5 bases, with 11 bases between them. The CDR3 sequence is CASSLGREGYGYTF. The DNA for the CDR3 is TGTGCCAGCAGCTTAGGACGAGAAGGATATGGCTACACCTTC.

The V gene is TRBV28, the J gene TRBJ2-3; tentative D call: TRBD1 (5 bases). Trimming stripped 3 bases from V and 1 base from J, with 14 bases between. This CDR3 comprises 16 residues. The germline V gene encodes CDR1 MDHEN and CDR2 SYDVKM. The CDR3 bases are TGTGCCAGCAGTTTGAGTGGACATGGAGGCACAGATACGCAGTATTTT. Protein product: CASSLSGHGGTDTQYF. Based on the CDR3 plus reference TRBV28 and TRBJ2-3, the full variable domain is DVKVTQSSRYLVKRTGEKVFLECVQDMDHENMFWYRQDPGLGLRLIYFSYDVKMKEKGDIPEGYSVSREKKERFSLILESASTNQTSMYLCASSLSGHGGTDTQYFGPGTRLTVL.

The J gene is TRBJ1-4, the V gene TRBV4-2; the match to TRBD1 covers 7 bases. The V gene end was trimmed by 4 bases and the J gene end by 8 bases; junction bases not matched to a gene: 1. The CDR3 runs 12 residues. Germline V gene sequence: CDR1 LGHNA, CDR2 YNFKEQ. CDR3 nucleotides: TGTGCCAGCAGCCCGGACAGGGAAAAACTGTTTTTT. This sequence encodes CASSPDREKLFF.

The V call is TRBV7-6, the J call TRBJ2-7; 10 bases are a match to TRBD2. The CDR3 sequence is 16 residues long. Germline V gene data show CDR1 as SGHVS and CDR2 as FNYEAQ. With 6 bases clipped from V and 2 bases from J, the junction kept 10 bases outside the gene matches. CDR3 region: CASSPAGTSVAYEQYF. As DNA, the CDR3 is TGTGCCAGCAGTCCCGCCGGGACTAGCGTTGCCTACGAGCAGTACTTC.

This clone was picked up one time. The chain has TRBV19 and TRBJ1-2, with D unresolved. Per germline, CDR1 LNHDA and CDR2 SQIVND (reference sequence). V was clipped by 0 bases and J by 4 bases, with 9 bases between them. The CDR3 runs 14 residues. CDR3 DNA sequence: TGTGCCAGTAGTATAGATCGGGGAGGCTATGGCTACACCTTC. It encodes CASSIDRGGYGYTF.

The CDR3 spells CASSPPGLATRTGMDTQYF. The CDR3 bases are TGTGCCAGCTCACCACCGGGACTAGCGACCCGAACGGGAATGGATACGCAGTATTTT. The J gene is TRBJ2-3, the V gene TRBV18; 10 bases match TRBD2. The CDR3 covers 19 residues. In germline, CDR1 is KGHSH, CDR2 LQKENI. With 0 bases clipped from V and 6 bases from J, the junction kept 15 bases outside the gene matches.

The V gene is TRBV28, the J gene TRBJ2-5; TRBD2 might be the D (7 bases). CDR3 length: 15 amino acids. Trimming removed 5 bases from V and 1 base from J, with 14 bases in between. Germline loops: CDR1 MDHEN, CDR2 SYDVKM. CDR3 region: CASSPGGGLQETQYF. CDR3 bases: TGTGCCAGCAGTCCGGGGGGCGGACTCCAAGAGACCCAGTACTTC.

The V and J genes are TRBV28 and TRBJ1-1, with 7 bases lining up with TRBD1. Germline CDR1 reads MDHEN; CDR2 reads SYDVKM. V was clipped by 3 bases and J by 0 bases; unmatched bases: 7. The CDR3 has 16 amino acids. CDR3 DNA sequence: TGTGCCAGCAGTTTTTCAGGACAGGCCTTGAACACTGAAGCTTTCTTT. Translated: CASSFSGQALNTEAFF.

The chain has TRBV4-3 and TRBJ1-2, with a possible D match to TRBD1 (5 bases). The V end was cut by 1 base, the J end by 5 bases, with 11 bases between. Germline loops: CDR1 LGHNA, CDR2 YSLEER. This CDR3 has 14 residues. The CDR3 protein is CASSQGGGLYGYTF. The CDR3 DNA reads as TGCGCCAGCAGCCAAGGGGGGGGTCTGTATGGCTACACCTTC.

The rearrangement uses TRBV7-9 and TRBJ2-5; TRBD2 matches 7 bases. The germline V gene has CDR1 SEHNR and CDR2 FQNEAQ (reference sequence). The length of the CDR3 is 15 residues. The ends lost 1 base at V and 5 bases at J; junction bases unmatched: 7. The CDR3 protein is CASSLEGGSGETQYF. CDR3 bases: TGTGCCAGCAGCTTAGAGGGCGGGAGTGGCGAGACCCAGTACTTC.

On this clone itself: The sample carries other DNA sequences with the same CDR3. The V and J genes are TRBV5-1 and TRBJ2-5, with 7 bases identical to TRBD1. The junction had 3 bases not matched to a gene; V was cut back by 3 bases and J by 1 base. Germline loops: CDR1 SGHRS, CDR2 YFSETQ. The CDR3 sequence is 14 residues long. CDR3 region: CASSSTGIQETQYF. The CDR3 DNA reads TGCGCCAGCAGCTCGACAGGGATCCAAGAGACCCAGTACTTC.

This chain uses TRBV4-1 with TRBJ2-4; D possibly matches TRBD1 or TRBD2 (6 bases each). The germline V gene has CDR1 MGHRA and CDR2 YSYEKL. V was clipped by 3 bases and J by 7 bases, with 22 bases between them. This CDR3 is built from 17 residues. The CDR3 DNA is TGCGCCAGCAGCCACCCCTGGGCAGGGGAGGCGAGGAACATTCAGTACTTC. Translation gives CASSHPWAGEARNIQYF.

The rearrangement uses TRBV18 and TRBJ2-5; 8 nucleotides match TRBD2. The CDR3 runs to 16 residues. V lost 3 bases and J lost 4; bases outside the gene matches: 10. Germline values: CDR1 KGHSH, CDR2 LQKENI. The CDR3 nucleotides read TGTGCCAGCTCACCTACTACGGGACTAGTGGTAGAGACCCAGTACTTC. Translating gives CASSPTTGLVVETQYF.

The chain uses TRBV11-2 and TRBJ2-7; perhaps TRBD1 as D (6 bases). CDR3 length equals 14 residues. CDR1 and CDR2 from the germline V gene are SGHAT and FQNNGV. The V end lost 5 bases, the J end lost 6 bases, and 17 bases lay between the germline ends. CDR3 in DNA: TGTGCCAGCAGCCTTCTGGGACAAGGGATCGAGCAGTACTTC. This sequence encodes CASSLLGQGIEQYF.

This rearrangement joins TRBV13 to TRBJ2-1; D might be TRBD2 (5 bases). The CDR3 loop spans 13 amino acids. From germline, CDR1 is PRHDT and CDR2 FYEKMQ (reference sequence). V gave up 5 bases and J gave up 6 bases, with 11 bases separating them. The CDR3 here is CASSTRRGNEQFF. DNA of the CDR3: TGTGCCAGCAGCACCCGACGGGGCAATGAGCAGTTCTTC.

The genes are TRBV6-1 and TRBJ2-7; D uncertain. The CDR3 consists of 14 residues. Trimming pared 6 bases from V and 0 bases from J, leaving 12 bases between. From germline, CDR1 is MNHNS and CDR2 SASEGT. The CDR3 bases are TGTGCCAGCAGCGTGGCCTTGCCCTCCTACGAGCAGTACTTC. Amino acid sequence: CASSVALPSYEQYF.

V and J are TRBV19 and TRBJ2-7; D might be TRBD1 or TRBD2, each matching 5 bases. This CDR3 region has 14 residues. Germline V gives CDR1 LNHDA, CDR2 SQIVND (reference sequence). The V end was cut by 2 bases, the J end by 5 bases, with 13 bases between. CDR3 residues: CASSIRTRTNEQYF. The DNA of the CDR3 is TGTGCCAGTAGTATACGTACTAGGACAAACGAGCAGTACTTC.

Notes on this clone: At the DNA level, this CDR3 is encoded by other sequences in the same sample as well. The rearrangement joins TRBV6-5 to TRBJ2-3; D is unresolved. CDR3 length equals 11 residues. V was pared by 6 bases and J by 5 bases, with 6 bases between. Germline V CDR1 and CDR2: MNHEY, SVGAGI. The DNA of the CDR3 is TGTGCCAGCAGCCTCGGAGATACGCAGTATTTT. As protein: CASSLGDTQYF.